These T cell receptor beta chains were read from a single sample in a study of blood T cell repertoires in COVID-19. The protocol was immunoSEQ multiplex PCR, while the TCRdb copy is restricted to in-frame clones and leaves out a portion. The sample shows about 160,000 clones, roughly 79% of them seen only once. Sequencing was performed on peripheral blood. These receptors were taken from a woman of 80 years or more with acute or convalescent COVID-19. Both conserved end residues are part of each CDR3. Each record gives: D gene, clone size, J gene, V gene, CDR3 DNA, CDR3 protein. A D gene is named only where the DNA matches it firmly. Clone sizes are given selectively: once, few, many, or a class where the clone is expanded.

TRBD2 . TRBJ2-2 TRBV5-1 TGCGCCAGCAGTCTTGGCTTCCGGGAGGTCACCGGGGAGCTGTTTTTT CASSLGFREVTGELFF
. . TRBJ1-1 TRBV5-6 TGTGCCAGCAGCTTGGTGAGCTGGTCGAACACTGAAGCTTTCTTT CASSLVSWSNTEAFF
. . TRBJ2-5 TRBV12-5 TGTGCTAGTGGTTTGGTACCCCTGTTCGGAGAGACCCAGTACTTC CASGLVPLFGETQYF
. . TRBJ1-1 TRBV7-8 TGTGCCAGCAGCTTAGCGTCCGGGGTCCCGAACACTGAAGCTTTCTTT CASSLASGVPNTEAFF
. few TRBJ2-7 TRBV10-3 TGTGCCATCAGTGATGATGGGGGGGAGCAGTACTTC CAISDDGGEQYF
. . TRBJ1-6 TRBV5-1 TGCGCCAGCAGCGAGGGGACACAAATTAATTCACCCCTCCACTTT CASSEGTQINSPLHF
TRBD1 . TRBJ1-2 TRBV4-2 TGTGCCAGCAGCCAGGAAGCCGGGACAGGATCCTTCTATGGCTACACCTTC CASSQEAGTGSFYGYTF
TRBD2 once TRBJ2-3 TRBV29-1 TGCAGCGTTGAAGAGGGGACTAGCGGGAGACTCACAGATACGCAGTATTTT CSVEEGTSGRLTDTQYF
. . TRBJ1-6 TRBV3-1/TRBV3-2 TGTGCCAGCAGCCAAGATTCAGGGGTTGGTTCACCCCTCCACTTT CASSQDSGVGSPLHF
. . TRBJ1-1 TRBV12-5 TGTGCTAGTGGGCTGGGAGGGCAGCGGAACACTGAAGCTTTCTTT CASGLGGQRNTEAFF
TRBD1 few TRBJ2-5 TRBV9 TGTGCCAGCTCACAGGGGGCGGCCATAGAGACCCAGTACTTC CASSQGAAIETQYF
. . TRBJ1-2 TRBV6-5 TGTGCCAGCAGTTACTCACCAGAAGTCTATGGCTACACCTTC CASSYSPEVYGYTF
TRBD1 . TRBJ2-7 TRBV3-1/TRBV3-2 TGTGCCAGCAGCACCCGACAGGGACCCTACGAGCAGTACTTC CASSTRQGPYEQYF
. . TRBJ2-3 TRBV4-3 TGCGCCAGCAGCCAAGCCGGAGCCTCTACAGATACGCAGTATTTT CASSQAGASTDTQYF
. many TRBJ2-2 TRBV27 TGTGCCAGCAGTTTCTCCGGCACCGGGGAGCTGTTTTTT CASSFSGTGELFF
TRBD1 . TRBJ2-2 TRBV15 TGTGCCACCAGCCGGGACAGGGACAGCGGGGAGCTGTTTTTT CATSRDRDSGELFF
. . TRBJ1-2 TRBV29-1 TGCAGCGTTGGAGGGGGTAACTATGGCTACACCTTC CSVGGGNYGYTF
. . TRBJ2-7 TRBV4-2 TGTGCCAGCAGCCGCCTAGGAGGTACAGGGAGTGGCGAGCAGTACTTC CASSRLGGTGSGEQYF